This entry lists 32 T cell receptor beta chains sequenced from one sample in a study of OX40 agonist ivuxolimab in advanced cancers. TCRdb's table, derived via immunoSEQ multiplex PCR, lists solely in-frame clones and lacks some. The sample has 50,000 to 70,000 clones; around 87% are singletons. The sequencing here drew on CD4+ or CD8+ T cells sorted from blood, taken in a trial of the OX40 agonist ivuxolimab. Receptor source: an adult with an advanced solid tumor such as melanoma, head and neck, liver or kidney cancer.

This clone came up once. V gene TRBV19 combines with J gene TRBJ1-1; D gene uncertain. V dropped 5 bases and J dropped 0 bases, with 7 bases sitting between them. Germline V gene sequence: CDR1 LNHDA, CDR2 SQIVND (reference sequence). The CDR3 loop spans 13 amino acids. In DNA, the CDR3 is TGTGCCAGTAGTGTATCTATGAACACTGAAGCTTTCTTT. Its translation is CASSVSMNTEAFF.

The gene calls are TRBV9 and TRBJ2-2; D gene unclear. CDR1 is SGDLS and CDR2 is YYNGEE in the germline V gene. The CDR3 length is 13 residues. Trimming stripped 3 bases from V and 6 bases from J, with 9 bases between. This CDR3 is CASSATPAGELFF. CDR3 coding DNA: TGTGCCAGCAGCGCCACCCCGGCCGGGGAGCTGTTTTTT.

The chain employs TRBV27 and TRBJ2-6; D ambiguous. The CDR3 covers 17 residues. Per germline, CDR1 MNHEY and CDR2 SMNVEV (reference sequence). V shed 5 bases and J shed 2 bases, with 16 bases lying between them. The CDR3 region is CASSPPLLWAGANVLTF. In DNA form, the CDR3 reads TGTGCCAGCAGTCCCCCCCTACTATGGGCTGGGGCCAACGTCCTGACTTTC.

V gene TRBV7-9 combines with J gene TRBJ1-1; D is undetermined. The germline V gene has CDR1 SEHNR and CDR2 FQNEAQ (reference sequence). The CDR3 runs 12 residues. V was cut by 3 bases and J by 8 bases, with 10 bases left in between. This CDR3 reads CASSFYGNEAFF. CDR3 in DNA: TGTGCCAGCAGCTTCTACGGGAACGAAGCTTTCTTT.

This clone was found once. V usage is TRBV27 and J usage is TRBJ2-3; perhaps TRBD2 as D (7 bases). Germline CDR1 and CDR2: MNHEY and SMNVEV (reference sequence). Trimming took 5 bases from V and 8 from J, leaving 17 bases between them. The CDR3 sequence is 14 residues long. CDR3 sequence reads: CASSPPTGGLTQYF. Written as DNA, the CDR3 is TGTGCCAGCAGTCCCCCCACCGGGGGGCTTACGCAGTATTTT.

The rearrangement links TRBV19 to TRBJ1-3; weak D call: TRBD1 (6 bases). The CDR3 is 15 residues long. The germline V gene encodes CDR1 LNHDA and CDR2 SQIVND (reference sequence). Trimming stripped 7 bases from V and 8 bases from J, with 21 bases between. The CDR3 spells CASTPGTRGRYTIYF. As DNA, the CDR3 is TGTGCCAGTACCCCGGGGACAAGGGGTCGGTACACCATATATTTT.

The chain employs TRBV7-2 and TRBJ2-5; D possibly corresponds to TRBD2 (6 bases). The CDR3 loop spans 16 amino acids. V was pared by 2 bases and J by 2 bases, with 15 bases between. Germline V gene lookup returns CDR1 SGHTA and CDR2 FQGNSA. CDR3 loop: CASSLNSLRGQETQYF. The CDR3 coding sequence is TGTGCCAGCAGCTTAAATTCCCTACGGGGGCAAGAGACCCAGTACTTC.

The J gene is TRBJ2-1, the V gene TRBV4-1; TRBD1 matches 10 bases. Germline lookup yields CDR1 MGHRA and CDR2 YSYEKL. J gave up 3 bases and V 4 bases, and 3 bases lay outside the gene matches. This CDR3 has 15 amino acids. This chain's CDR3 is CASSRGTGVYNEQFF. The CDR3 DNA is TGCGCCAGCAGCCGCGGGACAGGGGTCTACAATGAGCAGTTCTTC.

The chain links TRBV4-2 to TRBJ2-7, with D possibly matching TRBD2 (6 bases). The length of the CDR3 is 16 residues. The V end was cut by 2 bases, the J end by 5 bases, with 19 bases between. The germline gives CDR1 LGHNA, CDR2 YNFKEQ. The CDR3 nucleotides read TGTGCCAGCAGCCAAACCGGGACTGACCCTCCCCACGAGCAGTACTTC. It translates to CASSQTGTDPPHEQYF.

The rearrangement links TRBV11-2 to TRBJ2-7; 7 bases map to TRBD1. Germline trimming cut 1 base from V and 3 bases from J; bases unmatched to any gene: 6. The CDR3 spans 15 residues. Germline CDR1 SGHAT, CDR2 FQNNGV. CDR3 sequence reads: CASSLGSGGHYEQYF. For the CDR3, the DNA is TGTGCCAGCAGCTTAGGGTCAGGGGGTCACTACGAGCAGTACTTC.

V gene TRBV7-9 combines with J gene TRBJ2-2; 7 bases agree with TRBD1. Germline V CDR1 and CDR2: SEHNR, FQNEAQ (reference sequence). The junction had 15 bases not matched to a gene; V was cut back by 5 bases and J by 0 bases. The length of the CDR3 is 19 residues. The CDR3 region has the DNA TGTGCCAGCAGCGGGTCCCGGGACAGCGAACACCCGAACACCGGGGAGCTGTTTTTT. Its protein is CASSGSRDSEHPNTGELFF.

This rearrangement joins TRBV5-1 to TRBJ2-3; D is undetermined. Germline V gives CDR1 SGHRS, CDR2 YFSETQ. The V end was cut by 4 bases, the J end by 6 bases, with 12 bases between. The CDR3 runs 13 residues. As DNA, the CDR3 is TGCGCCAGCAGCACTTTATTGGTGGATACGCAGTATTTT. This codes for CASSTLLVDTQYF.

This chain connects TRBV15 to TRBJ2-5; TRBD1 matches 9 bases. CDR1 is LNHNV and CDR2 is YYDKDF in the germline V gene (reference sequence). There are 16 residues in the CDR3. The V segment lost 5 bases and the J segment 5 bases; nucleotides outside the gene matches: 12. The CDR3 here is CATSAFNRGQWETQYF. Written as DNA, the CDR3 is TGTGCCACCAGCGCATTTAACAGGGGGCAGTGGGAGACCCAGTACTTC.

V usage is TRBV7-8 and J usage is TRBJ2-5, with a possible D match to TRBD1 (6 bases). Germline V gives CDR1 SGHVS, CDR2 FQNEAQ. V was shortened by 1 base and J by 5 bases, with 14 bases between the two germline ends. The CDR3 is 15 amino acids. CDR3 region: CASSLVGTPRETQYF. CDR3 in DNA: TGTGCCAGCAGCTTAGTAGGGACACCCCGGGAGACCCAGTACTTC.

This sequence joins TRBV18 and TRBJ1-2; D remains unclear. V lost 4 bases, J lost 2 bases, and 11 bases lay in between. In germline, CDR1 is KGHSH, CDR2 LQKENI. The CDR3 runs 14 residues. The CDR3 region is CASSRDDGNYGYTF. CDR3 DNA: TGTGCCAGCTCACGAGATGATGGCAACTATGGCTACACCTTC.

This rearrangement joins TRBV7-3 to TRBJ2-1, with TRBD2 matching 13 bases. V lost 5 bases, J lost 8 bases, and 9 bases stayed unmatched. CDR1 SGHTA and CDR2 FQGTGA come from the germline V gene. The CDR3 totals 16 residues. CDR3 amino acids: CASSTGLAGWVDEQFF. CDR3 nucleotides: TGTGCCAGCAGCACGGGACTAGCGGGATGGGTGGATGAGCAGTTCTTC. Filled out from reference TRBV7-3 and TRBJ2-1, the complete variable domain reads GAGVSQTPSNKVTEKGKYVELRCDPISGHTALYWYRQSLGQGPEFLIYFQGTGAADDSGLPNDRFFAVRPEGSVSTLKIQRTERGDSAVYLCASSTGLAGWVDEQFFGPGTRLTVL.

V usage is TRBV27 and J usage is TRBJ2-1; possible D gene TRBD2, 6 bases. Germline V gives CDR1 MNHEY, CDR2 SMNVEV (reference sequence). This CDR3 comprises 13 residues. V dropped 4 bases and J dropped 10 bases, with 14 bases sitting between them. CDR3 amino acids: CASSWGTQKEQFF. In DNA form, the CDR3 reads TGTGCCAGCAGTTGGGGGACTCAAAAGGAGCAGTTCTTC.

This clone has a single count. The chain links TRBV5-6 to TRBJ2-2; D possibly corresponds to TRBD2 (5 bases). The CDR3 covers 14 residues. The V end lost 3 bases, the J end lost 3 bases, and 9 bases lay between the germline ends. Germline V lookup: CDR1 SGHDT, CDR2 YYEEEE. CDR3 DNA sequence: TGTGCCAGCAGCTGGGCGGGCGACACCGGGGAGCTGTTTTTT. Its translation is CASSWAGDTGELFF.

The CDR3 DNA follows: TGTGCCAGCAGCCCGTCGTCCAAAAACATTCAGTACTTC. It encodes CASSPSSKNIQYF. This rearrangement joins TRBV27 to TRBJ2-4; D is uncertain. The CDR3 is made up of 13 amino acids. Trimming pared 6 bases from V and 2 bases from J, leaving 8 bases between. Germline V gene data show CDR1 as MNHEY and CDR2 as SMNVEV (reference sequence).

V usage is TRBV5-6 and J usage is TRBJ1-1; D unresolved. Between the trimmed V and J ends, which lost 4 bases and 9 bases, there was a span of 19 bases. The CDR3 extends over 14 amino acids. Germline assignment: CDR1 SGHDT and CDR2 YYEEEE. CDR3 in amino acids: CASSQMNGPRKAFF. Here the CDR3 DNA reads TGTGCCAGCAGCCAAATGAACGGGCCCCGGAAAGCTTTCTTT.

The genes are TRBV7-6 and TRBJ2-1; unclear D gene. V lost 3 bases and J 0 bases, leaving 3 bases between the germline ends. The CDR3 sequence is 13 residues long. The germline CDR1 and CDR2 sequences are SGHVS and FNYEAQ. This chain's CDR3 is CASSFSSYNEQFF. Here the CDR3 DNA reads TGTGCCAGCAGCTTCAGCTCCTACAATGAGCAGTTCTTC.

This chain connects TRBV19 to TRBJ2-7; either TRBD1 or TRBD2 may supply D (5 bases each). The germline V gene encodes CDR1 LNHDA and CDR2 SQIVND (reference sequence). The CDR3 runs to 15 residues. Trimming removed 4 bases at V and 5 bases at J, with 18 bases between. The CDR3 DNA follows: TGTGCCAGTAGTACGGGAACAGGTAGGATGGACGAGCAGTACTTC. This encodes CASSTGTGRMDEQYF.

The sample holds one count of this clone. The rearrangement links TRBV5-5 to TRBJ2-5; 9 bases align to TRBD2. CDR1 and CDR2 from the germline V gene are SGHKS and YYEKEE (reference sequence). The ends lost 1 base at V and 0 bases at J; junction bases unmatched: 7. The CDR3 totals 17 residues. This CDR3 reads CASSLRLAGTYQETQYF. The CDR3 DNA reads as TGTGCCAGCAGCTTGAGGCTAGCGGGGACGTACCAAGAGACCCAGTACTTC.

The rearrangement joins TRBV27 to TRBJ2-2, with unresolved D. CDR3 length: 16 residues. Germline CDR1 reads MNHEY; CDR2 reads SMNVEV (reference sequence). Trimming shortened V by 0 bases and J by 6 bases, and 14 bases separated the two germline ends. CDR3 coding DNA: TGTGCCAGCAGTTTATCTGGCAGGATGTTGGCCGGGGAGCTGTTTTTT. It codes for CASSLSGRMLAGELFF.

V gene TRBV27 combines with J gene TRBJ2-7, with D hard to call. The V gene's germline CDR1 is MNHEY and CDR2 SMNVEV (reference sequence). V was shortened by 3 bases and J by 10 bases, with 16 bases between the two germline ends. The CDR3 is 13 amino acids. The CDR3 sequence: CASSFGVSADQYF. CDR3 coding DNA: TGTGCCAGCAGTTTCGGAGTTTCGGCAGACCAGTACTTC.

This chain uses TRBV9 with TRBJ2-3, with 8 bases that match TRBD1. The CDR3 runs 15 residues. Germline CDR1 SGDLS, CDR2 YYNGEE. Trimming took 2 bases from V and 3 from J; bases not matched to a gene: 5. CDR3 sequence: CASSVQGAKTDTQYF. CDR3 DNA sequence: TGTGCCAGCAGCGTGCAGGGGGCTAAGACAGATACGCAGTATTTT.

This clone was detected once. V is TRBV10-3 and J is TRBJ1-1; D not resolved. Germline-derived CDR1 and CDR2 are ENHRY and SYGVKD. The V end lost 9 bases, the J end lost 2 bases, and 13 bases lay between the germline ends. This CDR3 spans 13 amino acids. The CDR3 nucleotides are TGTGCCATTAGCTTTGGACCAAACACTGAAGCTTTCTTT. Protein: CAISFGPNTEAFF.

Written as DNA, the CDR3 is TGTGCCAGCAGTAAACTAGCGGGAGGGTACAATGAGCAGTTCTTC. Translation: CASSKLAGGYNEQFF. The V gene is TRBV27, the J gene TRBJ2-1; TRBD2 matches at 13 bases. In germline, CDR1 is MNHEY, CDR2 SMNVEV (reference sequence). The length of the CDR3 is 15 residues. Trimming at V came to 5 bases and at J to 4 bases, leaving 2 bases not matched to a gene.

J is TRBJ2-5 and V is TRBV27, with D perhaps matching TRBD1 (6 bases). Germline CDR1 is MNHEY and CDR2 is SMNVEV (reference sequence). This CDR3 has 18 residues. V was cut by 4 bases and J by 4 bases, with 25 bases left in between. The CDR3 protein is CASSSTRGFGYLVETQYF. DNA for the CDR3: TGTGCCAGCAGTTCCACCAGGGGTTTTGGGTATCTGGTAGAGACCCAGTACTTC.

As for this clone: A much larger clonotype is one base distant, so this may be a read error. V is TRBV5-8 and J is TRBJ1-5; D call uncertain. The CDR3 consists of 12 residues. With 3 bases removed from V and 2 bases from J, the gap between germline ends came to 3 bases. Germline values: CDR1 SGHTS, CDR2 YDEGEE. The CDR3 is CASSSGNQPQHF. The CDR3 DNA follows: TGTGCCAGCAGCTCGGGCAATCAGCCCCAGCATTTT.

CDR3 loop: CASRNRVTNTGELFF. DNA of the CDR3: TGTGCCAGCCGAAACAGGGTTACGAACACCGGGGAGCTGTTTTTT. V usage is TRBV7-9 and J usage is TRBJ2-2; perhaps TRBD1 as D (6 bases). Trimming removed 8 bases at V and 0 bases at J, with 13 bases between. The CDR3 length is 15 residues. The V gene's germline CDR1 is SEHNR and CDR2 FQNEAQ (reference sequence).

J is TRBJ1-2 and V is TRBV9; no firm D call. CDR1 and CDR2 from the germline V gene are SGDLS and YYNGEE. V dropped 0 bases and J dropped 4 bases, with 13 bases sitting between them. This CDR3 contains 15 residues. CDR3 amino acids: CASSVGLSGSYGYTF. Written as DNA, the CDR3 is TGTGCCAGCAGCGTAGGGTTGTCGGGAAGCTATGGCTACACCTTC. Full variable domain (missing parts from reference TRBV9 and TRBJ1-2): DSGVTQTPKHLITATGQRVTLRCSPRSGDLSVYWYQQSLDQGLQFLIQYYNGEERAKGNILERFSAQQFPDLHSELNLSSLELGDSALYFCASSVGLSGSYGYTFGSGTRLTVV.